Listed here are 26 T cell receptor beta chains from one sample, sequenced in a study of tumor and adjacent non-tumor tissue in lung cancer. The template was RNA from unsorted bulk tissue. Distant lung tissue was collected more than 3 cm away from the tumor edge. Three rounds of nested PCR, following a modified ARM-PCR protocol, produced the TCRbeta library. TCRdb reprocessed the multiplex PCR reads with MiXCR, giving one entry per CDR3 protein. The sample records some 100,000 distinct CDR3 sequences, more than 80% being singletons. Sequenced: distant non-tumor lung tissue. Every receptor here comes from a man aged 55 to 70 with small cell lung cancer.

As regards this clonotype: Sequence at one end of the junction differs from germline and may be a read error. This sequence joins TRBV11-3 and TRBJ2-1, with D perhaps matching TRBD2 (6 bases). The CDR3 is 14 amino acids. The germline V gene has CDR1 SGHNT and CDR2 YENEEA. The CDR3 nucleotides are TGTGCCGGCAGCTCCTGCGGGATAGACAATGAGCAGTTCTTC. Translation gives CAGSSCGIDNEQFF.

DNA for the CDR3: TGCAGCGTTGATGTACCCCCAGAGGGAGGGACCCAGTACTTC. Translated, it gives CSVDVPPEGGTQYF. The V gene is TRBV29-1, the J gene TRBJ2-5, with a tentative D call TRBD2 (6 bases). CDR3 length: 14 residues. Per germline, CDR1 SQVTM and CDR2 ANQGSEA. Trimming shortened V by 3 bases and J by 7 bases, and 18 bases separated the two germline ends.

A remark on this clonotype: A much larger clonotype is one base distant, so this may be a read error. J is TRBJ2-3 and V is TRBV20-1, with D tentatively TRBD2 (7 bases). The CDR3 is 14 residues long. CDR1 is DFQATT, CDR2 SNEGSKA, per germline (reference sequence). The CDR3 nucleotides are TGCAGTGCTAGTCGGCGGGGGCCCACAGTTACGCAGTATTTT. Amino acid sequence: CSASRRGPTVTQYF.

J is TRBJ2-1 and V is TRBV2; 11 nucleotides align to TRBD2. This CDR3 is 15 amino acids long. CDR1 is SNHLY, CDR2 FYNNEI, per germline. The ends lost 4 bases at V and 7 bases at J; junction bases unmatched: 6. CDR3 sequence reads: CASSVLAGVGNEQFF. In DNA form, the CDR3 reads TGTGCCAGCAGTGTACTAGCGGGAGTGGGTAATGAGCAGTTCTTC.

CDR3 sequence reads: CSARGTSYEQYF. Here the CDR3 DNA reads TGCAGCGCCCGCGGCACCTCATACGAGCAGTACTTC. V and J are TRBV29-1 and TRBJ2-7; no reliable D call. Germline loops: CDR1 SQVTM, CDR2 ANQGSEA. Trimming removed 7 bases at V and 4 bases at J, with 14 bases between. CDR3 length equals 12 residues.

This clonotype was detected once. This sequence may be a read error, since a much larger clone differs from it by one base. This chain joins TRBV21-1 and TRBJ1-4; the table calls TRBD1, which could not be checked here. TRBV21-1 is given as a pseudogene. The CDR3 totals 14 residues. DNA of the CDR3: TGTGCCAGCAACAAAGCGGAGGGCGCTGAAAAACTGTTTTTT. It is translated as CASNKAEGAEKLFF.

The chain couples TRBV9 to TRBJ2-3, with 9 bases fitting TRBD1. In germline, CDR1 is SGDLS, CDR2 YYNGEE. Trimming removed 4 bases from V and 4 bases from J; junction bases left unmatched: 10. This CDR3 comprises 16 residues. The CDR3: CASSPRGTGFADTQYF. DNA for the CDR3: TGTGCCAGCAGCCCTCGAGGGACAGGGTTCGCAGATACGCAGTATTTT.

The CDR3 DNA sequence: TGTGCCAGCAGCAAAGCGGGACTAGCGGACAGCTCTTACAATGAGCAGTTCTTC. This translates into CASSKAGLADSSYNEQFF. V is TRBV14 and J is TRBJ2-1, with TRBD2 matching over 11 bases. Germline-derived CDR1 and CDR2 are SGHDN and FVKESK. The CDR3 has 18 amino acids. With 5 bases clipped from V and 4 bases from J, the junction kept 13 bases outside the gene matches.

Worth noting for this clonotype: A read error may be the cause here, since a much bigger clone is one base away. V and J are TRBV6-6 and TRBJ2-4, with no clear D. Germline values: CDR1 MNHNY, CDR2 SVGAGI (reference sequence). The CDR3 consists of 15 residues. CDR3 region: CASSYTDLAKNIQNF. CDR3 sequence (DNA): TGTGCCAGCAGTTATACTGACTTAGCCAAAAACATTCAGAACTTC.

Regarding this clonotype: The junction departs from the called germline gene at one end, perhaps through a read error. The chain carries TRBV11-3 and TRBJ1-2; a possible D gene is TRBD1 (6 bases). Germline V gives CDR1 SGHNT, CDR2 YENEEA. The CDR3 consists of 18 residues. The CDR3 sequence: CASSSGCVAGVEFYGYTF. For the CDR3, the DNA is TGTGCTAGCAGCTCAGGTTGTGTGGCAGGGGTGGAGTTCTATGGATACACCTTC.

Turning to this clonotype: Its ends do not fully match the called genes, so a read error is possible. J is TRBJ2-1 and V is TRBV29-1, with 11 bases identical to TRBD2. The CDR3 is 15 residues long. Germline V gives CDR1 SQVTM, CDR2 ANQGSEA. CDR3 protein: CSVDLAGGPCNEQFF. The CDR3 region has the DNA TGCAGTGTTGACTTAGCGGGAGGGCCGTGCAATGAACAGTTCTTC.

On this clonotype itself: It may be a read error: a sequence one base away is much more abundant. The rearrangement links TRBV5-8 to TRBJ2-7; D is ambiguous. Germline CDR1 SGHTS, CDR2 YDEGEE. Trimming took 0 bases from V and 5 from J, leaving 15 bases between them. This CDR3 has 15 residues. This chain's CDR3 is CASSLATCFVDEQYF. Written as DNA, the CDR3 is TGTGCCAGCAGCTTGGCGACATGTTTCGTCGACGAGCAGTACTTC.

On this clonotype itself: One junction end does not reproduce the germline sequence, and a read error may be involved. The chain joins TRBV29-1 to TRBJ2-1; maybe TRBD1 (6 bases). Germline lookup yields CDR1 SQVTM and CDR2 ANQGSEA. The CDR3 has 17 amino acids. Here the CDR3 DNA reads TGCAGCGTTGAAGCCAGGGGCGGCCCAAGCTCCTACAATGGGCAGTTCTTC. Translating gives CSVEARGGPSSYNGQFF.

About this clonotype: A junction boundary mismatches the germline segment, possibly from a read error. DNA for the CDR3: TGTGCCTGCAGTTTAAGGTCTGGCTACACTTTC. It yields the protein CACSLRSGYTF. The rearrangement uses TRBV28 and TRBJ1-2, with no clear D. The CDR3 sequence is 11 residues long. In germline, CDR1 is MDHEN, CDR2 SYDVKM.

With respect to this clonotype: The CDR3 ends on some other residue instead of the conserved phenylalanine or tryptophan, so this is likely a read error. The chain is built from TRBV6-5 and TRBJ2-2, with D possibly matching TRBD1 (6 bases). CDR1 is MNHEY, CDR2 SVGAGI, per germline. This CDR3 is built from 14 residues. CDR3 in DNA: TGTGTCAGCAGAGTGACAGGGAACACCGGGGAGCTGTTTTCT. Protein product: CVSRVTGNTGELFS.

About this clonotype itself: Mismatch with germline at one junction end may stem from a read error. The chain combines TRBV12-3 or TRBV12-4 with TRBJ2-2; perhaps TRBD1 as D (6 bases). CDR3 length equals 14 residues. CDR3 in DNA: TGTGCCAGCAGTCTAGGGGGATCCACCGGTGAGCTGTTTTTT. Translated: CASSLGGSTGELFF.

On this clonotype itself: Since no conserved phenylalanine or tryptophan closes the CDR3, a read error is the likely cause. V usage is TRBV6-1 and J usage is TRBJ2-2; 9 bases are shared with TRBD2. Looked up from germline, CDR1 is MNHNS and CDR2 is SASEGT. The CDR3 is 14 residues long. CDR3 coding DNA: TGTGCCAGCAGACTAGCGGGTGACACAGGGGAGCTGTTTCTT. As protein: CASRLAGDTGELFL.

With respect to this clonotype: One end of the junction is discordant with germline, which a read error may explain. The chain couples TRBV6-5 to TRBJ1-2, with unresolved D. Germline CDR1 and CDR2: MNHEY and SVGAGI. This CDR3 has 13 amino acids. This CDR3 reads CASSRPLGSGYTF. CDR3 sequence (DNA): TGTGCAAGCAGCCGTCCGCTGGGTAGCGGCTACACCTTC.

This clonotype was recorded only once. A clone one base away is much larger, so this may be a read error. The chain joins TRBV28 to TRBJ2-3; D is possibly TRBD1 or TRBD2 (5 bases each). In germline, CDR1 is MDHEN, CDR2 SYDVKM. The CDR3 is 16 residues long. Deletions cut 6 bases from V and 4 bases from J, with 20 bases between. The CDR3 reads CASSSEGENMADTQYF. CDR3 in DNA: TGTGCCAGCAGCTCCGAAGGGGAGAATATGGCAGATACGCAGTATTTT.

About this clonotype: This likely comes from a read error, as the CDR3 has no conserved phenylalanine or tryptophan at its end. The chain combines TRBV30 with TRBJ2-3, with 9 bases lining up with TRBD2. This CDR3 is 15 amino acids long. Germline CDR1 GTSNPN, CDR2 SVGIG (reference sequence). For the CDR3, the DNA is TGTGCCTGTAGTGATCTAGCGGGACGCACAGATAGGCAGTATGTT. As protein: CACSDLAGRTDRQYV.

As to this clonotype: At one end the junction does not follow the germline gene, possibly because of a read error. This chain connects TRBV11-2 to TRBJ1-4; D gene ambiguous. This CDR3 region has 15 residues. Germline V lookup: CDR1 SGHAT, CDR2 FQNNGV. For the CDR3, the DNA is TGTGCCAGCAGCTTAACCGGACTGGCTAATGAAAAACCGTTATTT. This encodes CASSLTGLANEKPLF.

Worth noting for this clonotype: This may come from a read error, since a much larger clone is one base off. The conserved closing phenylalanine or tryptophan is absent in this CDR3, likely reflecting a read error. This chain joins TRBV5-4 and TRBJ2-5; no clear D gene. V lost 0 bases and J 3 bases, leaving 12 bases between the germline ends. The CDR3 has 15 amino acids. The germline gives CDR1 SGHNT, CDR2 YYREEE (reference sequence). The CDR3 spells CASSLEGFQKETQYV. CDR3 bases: TGTGCCAGCAGCTTGGAAGGGTTTCAGAAAGAGACCCAGTACGTC.

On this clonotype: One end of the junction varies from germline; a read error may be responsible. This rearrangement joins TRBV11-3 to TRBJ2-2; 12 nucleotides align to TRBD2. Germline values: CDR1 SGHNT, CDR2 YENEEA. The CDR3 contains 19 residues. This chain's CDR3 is CASSRDVTGLAGHTGELFF. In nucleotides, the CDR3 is TGCGCCAGCAGTCGTGATGTCACGGGACTAGCGGGTCACACCGGGGAGCTGTTTTTT.

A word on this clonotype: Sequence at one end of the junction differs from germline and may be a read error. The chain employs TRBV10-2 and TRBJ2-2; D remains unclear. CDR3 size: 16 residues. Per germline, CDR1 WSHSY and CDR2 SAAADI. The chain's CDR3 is CTSRGVELVNTGELFF. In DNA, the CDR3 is TGCACCAGCCGTGGAGTGGAATTAGTGAACACCGGGGAGCTGTTTTTT.

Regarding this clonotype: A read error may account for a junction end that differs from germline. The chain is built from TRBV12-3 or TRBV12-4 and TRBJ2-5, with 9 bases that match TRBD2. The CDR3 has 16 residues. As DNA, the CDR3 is TGTGCTAGCAGTTTGGCCTCTGCGGGAGGGCTGGAGACCCGGTACTTC. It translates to CASSLASAGGLETRYF.

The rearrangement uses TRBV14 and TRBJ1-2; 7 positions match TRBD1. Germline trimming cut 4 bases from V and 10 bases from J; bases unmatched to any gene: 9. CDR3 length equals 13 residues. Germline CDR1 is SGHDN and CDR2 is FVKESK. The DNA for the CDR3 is TGTGCCAGCAGCCGGGACAGATACTACGACTACACCTTC. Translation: CASSRDRYYDYTF.